This T cell receptor (beta chain) came from a study of PD-1 blockade in mismatch repair-deficient tumors. Study-wide findings and caveats: About 4.5% of the roughly 150 peptide-expanded blood TCRs were also found in tumor.

This clone has more than one count but fewer than ten. No antigen is known for it. Regarding time point: approximately 11-day in vitro stimulation with candidate neoantigen peptide 4. Unmatched junction bases numbered 14, after V lost 6 bases and J lost 3 bases. The CDR3 extends over 16 amino acids. Profiled with immunoSEQ multiplex PCR; TCRdb holds only in-frame clones, not every one. Of about 14,000 clones in the sample, approximately 80% were seen once. The starting material was cells cultured in vitro, obtained from a patient treated with pembrolizumab. V is TRBV6-7 and J is TRBJ2-7, with 7 nucleotides matching TRBD1. TRBV6-7 is sorted into the ORF group, with uncertain function. This TCR was sampled from an adult with mismatch repair-deficient cancer. In nucleotides, the CDR3 is TGTGCCAGCAGCCGAACCCAGGGGGTCTCTCTCTACGAGCAGTACTTC. It specifies CASSRTQGVSLYEQYF.